The 30 T cell receptor beta chains below all came from one sample that was sequenced in a study of shared clonotypes between healthy human individuals. Sequencing was performed with immunoSEQ multiplex PCR; in TCRdb, only in-frame clones are kept and a portion is missing. The table lists some 470,000 clones, approximately 80% of them singletons. Sequenced: PBMCs. These receptors were obtained from a woman in her thirties or forties in good health. Some clones in this sample may be carry-over from other donors' samples.

V is TRBV2 and J is TRBJ2-1, with D tentatively TRBD1 or TRBD2 (5 bases each). Germline-derived CDR1 and CDR2 are SNHLY and FYNNEI. V was clipped by 5 bases and J by 7 bases, with 15 bases between them. This CDR3 is 14 amino acids long. The CDR3 DNA reads as TGTGCCAGCAGTAGGACATGGGGGTTGAATGAGCAGTTCTTC. It is translated as CASSRTWGLNEQFF.

The V gene is TRBV18, the J gene TRBJ2-2; 7 nucleotides align to TRBD1. CDR1 is KGHSH, CDR2 LQKENI, per germline. V was clipped by 3 bases and J by 4 bases; unmatched bases: 11. The CDR3 consists of 17 residues. In nucleotides, the CDR3 is TGTGCCAGCTCACCGAGACAGGGCCCGCTTACCACCGGGGAGCTGTTTTTT. Amino acids: CASSPRQGPLTTGELFF. The complete variable domain, with remaining parts taken from reference TRBV18 and TRBJ2-2, reads NAGVMQNPRHLVRRRGQEARLRCSPMKGHSHVYWYRQLPEEGLKFMVYLQKENIIDESGMPKERFSAEFPKEGPSILRIQQVVRGDSAAYFCASSPRQGPLTTGELFFGEGSRLTVL.

The CDR3 loop is CAAGTAWGTGELFF. In DNA, the CDR3 is TGTGCCGCTGGGACAGCCTGGGGCACCGGGGAGCTGTTTTTT. The chain links TRBV19 to TRBJ2-2; 7 bases line up with TRBD1. Germline V gene lookup returns CDR1 LNHDA and CDR2 SQIVND (reference sequence). This CDR3 region has 14 residues. V trimming: 11 bases; J trimming: 4 bases; junction bases outside the gene matches: 10.

On this clone: Because the CDR3's place on the DNA is in doubt, the DNA is left out and the CDR3 is given as listed by TCRdb. The CDR3 sequence is CASSFRGRNTGELFF. The chain carries TRBV5-5 and TRBJ2-2. The germline CDR1 and CDR2 sequences are SGHKS and YYEKEE (reference sequence). The CDR3 spans 15 amino acids, including both terminal residues.

V usage is TRBV9 and J usage is TRBJ2-6; D remains unclear. Germline values: CDR1 SGDLS, CDR2 YYNGEE. This CDR3 has 19 amino acids. The V end lost 4 bases, the J end lost 0 bases, and 20 bases lay between the germline ends. The CDR3: CASSTEVSTRLSGANVLTF. As DNA, the CDR3 is TGTGCCAGCAGCACCGAGGTCAGTACACGTCTCTCTGGGGCCAACGTCCTGACTTTC.

This clone was seen a single time. CDR3 DNA sequence: TGTGCCAGCAGGCCACGCGCGGGAACCTACAATGAGCAGTTCTTC. This sequence encodes CASRPRAGTYNEQFF. This chain links TRBV2 with TRBJ2-1, with D possibly being TRBD2 (6 bases). This CDR3 contains 15 residues. V lost 6 bases to trimming and J lost 2 bases, with 14 bases between them. CDR1 is SNHLY and CDR2 is FYNNEI in the germline V gene.

This sequence joins TRBV18 and TRBJ1-4; D not certain. The CDR3 is made up of 12 amino acids. The V end lost 0 bases, the J end lost 8 bases, and 4 bases lay between the germline ends. Germline V CDR1 and CDR2: KGHSH, LQKENI. The CDR3 sequence: CASSPPEEKLFF. CDR3 in DNA: TGTGCCAGCTCACCACCTGAGGAAAAACTGTTTTTT.

V is TRBV7-9 and J is TRBJ2-1; D may be TRBD2 (6 bases). The CDR3 is 16 residues long. The germline V and J ends were trimmed by 0 bases and 4 bases, with 13 bases remaining between them. Germline lookup yields CDR1 SEHNR and CDR2 FQNEAQ (reference sequence). The CDR3 here is CASSLAGGNLYNEQFF. DNA of the CDR3: TGTGCCAGCAGCTTAGCGGGAGGAAATCTTTACAATGAGCAGTTCTTC.

The rearrangement uses TRBV6-4 and TRBJ1-5, with D unresolved. CDR3 length: 15 residues. Germline V CDR1 and CDR2: MRHNA, SNTAGT. The ends were cut back, 6 bases at V and 0 bases at J, with 12 bases in the middle. CDR3 residues: CASRTVGVSNQPQHF. The CDR3 nucleotides are TGTGCCAGCAGGACCGTCGGGGTTAGCAATCAGCCCCAGCATTTT.

The chain employs TRBV19 and TRBJ1-4, with a weak D call TRBD1 (5 bases). This CDR3 comprises 13 residues. The ends were cut back, 4 bases at V and 15 bases at J, with 18 bases in the middle. Germline loops: CDR1 LNHDA, CDR2 SQIVND (reference sequence). CDR3 in DNA: TGTGCCAGTAGTACCCCCGGGGCAGGGACTGTGTTTTTT. This sequence encodes CASSTPGAGTVFF.

The chain links TRBV30 to TRBJ1-4; 7 nucleotides line up with TRBD1. Germline CDR1 is GTSNPN and CDR2 is SVGIG (reference sequence). J was trimmed by 7 bases and V by 0 bases; bases with no gene match: 2. This CDR3 spans 13 amino acids. Written as DNA, the CDR3 is TGTGCCTGGAGTGTACAGGGGACTGAAAAACTGTTTTTT. This codes for CAWSVQGTEKLFF.

The chain joins TRBV5-1 to TRBJ2-3, with 7 bases fitting TRBD1. CDR3 size: 15 residues. Germline V gives CDR1 SGHRS, CDR2 YFSETQ. V lost 4 bases, J lost 0 bases, and 5 bases stayed unmatched. The CDR3 spells CASSTGGQSTDTQYF. The CDR3 bases are TGCGCCAGCAGCACTGGGGGACAGAGCACAGATACGCAGTATTTT.

In its sample, this clone was seen a few times. V and J are TRBV6-5 and TRBJ2-3; perhaps TRBD1 as D (6 bases). Trimming removed 5 bases from V and 5 bases from J, with 17 bases in between. CDR1 and CDR2 (germline): MNHEY, SVGAGI. The CDR3 extends over 15 amino acids. CDR3 loop: CASSPSARGVDTQYF. The CDR3 nucleotides read TGTGCCAGCAGTCCATCGGCCAGGGGAGTAGATACGCAGTATTTT.

The chain recombines TRBV6-1 with TRBJ2-2, with 9 bases that match TRBD1. This CDR3 contains 15 residues. V lost 6 bases to trimming and J lost 3 bases; unmatched junction nucleotides: 5. Germline-derived CDR1 and CDR2 are MNHNS and SASEGT. CDR3 coding DNA: TGTGCCAGCAGGGGACAGGGAACGTACACCGGGGAGCTGTTTTTT. Translated, it gives CASRGQGTYTGELFF.

The chain employs TRBV5-1 and TRBJ2-2, with a weak D call TRBD2 (6 bases). This CDR3 region has 14 residues. Between the trimmed V and J ends, which lost 6 bases and 4 bases, there was a span of 13 bases. Per germline, CDR1 SGHRS and CDR2 YFSETQ. This chain's CDR3 is CASTIADPTGELFF. CDR3 nucleotide sequence: TGCGCCAGCACCATAGCGGACCCCACCGGGGAGCTGTTTTTT.

In its sample, this clone was seen a few times. V usage is TRBV9 and J usage is TRBJ2-2, with a tentative D call TRBD2 (6 bases). Germline lookup yields CDR1 SGDLS and CDR2 YYNGEE. This CDR3 comprises 16 residues. V was pared by 0 bases and J by 2 bases, with 11 bases between. The CDR3 sequence is CASSVVLAENTGELFF. CDR3 in DNA: TGTGCCAGCAGCGTAGTATTAGCGGAAAACACCGGGGAGCTGTTTTTT.

The V and J genes are TRBV9 and TRBJ2-1; no clear D. The CDR3 is made up of 13 amino acids. Trimming left V 0 bases short and J 6 bases short, with 7 bases between. CDR1 and CDR2 (germline): SGDLS, YYNGEE. CDR3 in DNA: TGTGCCAGCAGCGTAGACCGCACCAATGAGCAGTTCTTC. Amino acids: CASSVDRTNEQFF.

This clone turned up a few times. This chain links TRBV28 with TRBJ1-2; TRBD1 is a possible D gene (6 bases). The ends were cut back, 6 bases at V and 4 bases at J, with 21 bases in the middle. Per the germline V gene, CDR1 is MDHEN and CDR2 is SYDVKM. The CDR3 consists of 16 residues. The CDR3 bases are TGTGCCAGCAGCCGGGGCGGGGGCGAGGCCAGCTATGGCTACACCTTC. Translation gives CASSRGGGEASYGYTF.

The V and J genes are TRBV6-1 and TRBJ1-1; 7 nucleotides match TRBD1. The CDR3 spans 12 residues. Germline-derived CDR1 and CDR2 are MNHNS and SASEGT. With 5 bases clipped from V and 5 bases from J, the junction kept 2 bases outside the gene matches. CDR3 amino acids: CASSQQGTEAFF. CDR3 in DNA: TGTGCCAGCAGTCAACAGGGGACTGAAGCTTTCTTT.

V and J are TRBV7-3 and TRBJ2-2, with a weak D call TRBD2 (6 bases). Germline assignment: CDR1 SGHTA and CDR2 FQGTGA. Trimming took off 3 bases at V and 6 bases at J, with 11 bases between the two ends. There are 14 residues in the CDR3. The CDR3 region is CASSFSSEAGELFF. In DNA, the CDR3 is TGTGCCAGCAGCTTTTCTAGCGAGGCCGGGGAGCTGTTTTTT. The full variable domain, completed using reference TRBV7-3 and TRBJ2-2, is GAGVSQTPSNKVTEKGKYVELRCDPISGHTALYWYRQSLGQGPEFLIYFQGTGAADDSGLPNDRFFAVRPEGSVSTLKIQRTERGDSAVYLCASSFSSEAGELFFGEGSRLTVL.

The CDR3 DNA sequence: TGTGCCAGCAGTTACAATGTTTGGGGCACCCGCGAGGAGCAGTACTTC. The encoded protein is CASSYNVWGTREEQYF. The V call is TRBV6-5, the J call TRBJ2-7; weak D call: TRBD1 (5 bases). Germline CDR1 reads MNHEY; CDR2 reads SVGAGI. The CDR3 extends over 16 amino acids. Trimming shortened V by 2 bases and J by 7 bases, and 21 bases separated the two germline ends.

This clone was detected once. Relative to the germline gene, one junction end is altered; a read error may explain this. The genes are TRBV5-6 and TRBJ1-2; TRBD1 might be the D (5 bases). Germline V gene lookup returns CDR1 SGHDT and CDR2 YYEEEE. CDR3 length equals 15 residues. The CDR3 reads CVSSLVGGTSYGYTF. The CDR3 DNA reads TGTGTCAGCAGCTTGGTGGGGGGGACGAGCTATGGCTACACCTTC.

This chain connects TRBV2 to TRBJ2-4; 14 positions match TRBD2. Germline V gives CDR1 SNHLY, CDR2 FYNNEI. The CDR3 length is 17 residues. The ends lost 8 bases at V and 7 bases at J; junction bases unmatched: 13. The CDR3 coding sequence is TGTGCCAGCGGAAGGGGACTAGCGGGAGAGAGGGGGAACATTCAGTACTTC. This codes for CASGRGLAGERGNIQYF.

On this clone itself: Other DNA sequences in the sample encode the same CDR3. V and J are TRBV20-1 and TRBJ2-7; the D is unclear. V lost 3 bases and J 1 base, leaving 1 base between the germline ends. Germline values: CDR1 DFQATT, CDR2 SNEGSKA (reference sequence). CDR3 length: 10 amino acids. The CDR3 is CSASSYEQYF. The CDR3 DNA is TGCAGTGCTAGTTCCTACGAGCAGTACTTC.

The gene calls are TRBV28 and TRBJ1-5, with 9 bases that match TRBD1. Germline V gives CDR1 MDHEN, CDR2 SYDVKM. The length of the CDR3 is 18 residues. The J segment lost 0 bases and the V segment lost 4 bases, leaving 10 bases of the junction unmatched. The CDR3 DNA reads TGTGCCAGCAGTTCCAACAGGGGGCGCCGGGATAGCAATCAGCCCCAGCATTTT. Translation gives CASSSNRGRRDSNQPQHF.

The rearrangement joins TRBV5-8 to TRBJ1-1; D is possibly TRBD1 (6 bases). Germline CDR1 is SGHTS and CDR2 is YDEGEE. Trimming removed 0 bases at V and 0 bases at J, with 9 bases between. This CDR3 spans 15 amino acids. The CDR3 region is CASSLGTDMNTEAFF. The CDR3 DNA is TGTGCCAGCAGCTTGGGGACAGACATGAACACTGAAGCTTTCTTT.

The count of this clone is one. The J gene is TRBJ2-5, the V gene TRBV7-2; D is unclear. The CDR3 has 13 residues. CDR1 and CDR2 from the germline V gene are SGHTA and FQGNSA. With 3 bases removed from V and 7 bases from J, the gap between germline ends came to 12 bases. The CDR3 DNA sequence: TGTGCCAGCAGCTTTACAAAGAAAGGGACCCAGTACTTC. This sequence encodes CASSFTKKGTQYF.

The V call is TRBV27, the J call TRBJ2-2, with D perhaps matching TRBD1 (7 bases). Germline-derived CDR1 and CDR2 are MNHEY and SMNVEV (reference sequence). Trimming stripped 2 bases from V and 3 bases from J, with 16 bases between. The CDR3 contains 17 residues. The CDR3: CASSLVGGGDYTGELFF. The CDR3 coding sequence is TGTGCCAGCAGTTTAGTTGGAGGGGGCGATTACACCGGGGAGCTGTTTTTT.

V usage is TRBV19 and J usage is TRBJ1-1; D uncertain. In germline, CDR1 is LNHDA, CDR2 SQIVND (reference sequence). V gave up 4 bases and J gave up 5 bases, with 8 bases separating them. The length of the CDR3 is 12 residues. This CDR3 is CASSRIKTEAFF. The CDR3 nucleotides are TGTGCCAGTAGTAGAATAAAGACTGAAGCTTTCTTT.

In the case of this clone: This may arise from a read error, as a much more abundant clone is one base away. The sample carries other DNA sequences with the same CDR3. The chain couples TRBV30 to TRBJ2-3; maybe TRBD2 (6 bases). V gave up 5 bases and J gave up 3 bases, with 18 bases separating them. CDR3 size: 15 residues. In germline, CDR1 is GTSNPN, CDR2 SVGIG (reference sequence). In nucleotides, the CDR3 is TGTGCCTGGGGTCGGGCGGGAAGAGGGACAGATACGCAGTATTTT. Amino acids: CAWGRAGRGTDTQYF.